The present T cell receptor (beta chain) was sequenced within a study of pediatric ulcerative colitis. The V end lost 2 bases, the J end lost 3 bases, and 10 bases lay between the germline ends. Germline-derived CDR1 and CDR2 are KGHSH and LQKENI. The CDR3 runs 14 residues. Some clones are missing from TCRdb's copy, which holds only in-frame ones; the method was immunoSEQ multiplex PCR. The table lists 50,000 to 65,000 clones, 86% of them singletons, with about 3% in the top ten. This TCR was recovered from a boy between 10 and 17 years old with severe ulcerative colitis. Material for sequencing was blood. This rearrangement joins TRBV18 to TRBJ1-2, with a weak D call TRBD1 (5 bases). The DNA of the CDR3 is TGTGCCAGCTCACCATCAGGGTTCGACTATGGCTACACCTTC. Translating gives CASSPSGFDYGYTF. Variable domain in full (rest from reference TRBV18 and TRBJ1-2): NAGVMQNPRHLVRRRGQEARLRCSPMKGHSHVYWYRQLPEEGLKFMVYLQKENIIDESGMPKERFSAEFPKEGPSILRIQQVVRGDSAAYFCASSPSGFDYGYTFGSGTRLTVV.